This T cell receptor beta chain is from a study of beta chain features in type 1 diabetes. Study at large: No age, gender or cell yield differences were seen between patients and healthy donors.

CDR1 and CDR2 (germline): MNHEY, SMNVEV (reference sequence). The CDR3 runs to 15 residues. The trim removed 5 bases at V and 3 bases at J, leaving 9 bases unmatched. Expressed TCRB transcripts were sequenced because the entire RNA isolate underwent reverse transcription. Profiled with immunoSEQ multiplex PCR; TCRdb holds only in-frame clones, not every one. Of more than 300,000 clones detected, around a tenth appear once; the ten largest clones hold 0.45% to 0.65%. Naive, central memory, regulatory and stem cell-like memory cells within the CD4+ compartment were sorted using CD45RO/CCR7/CD25/CD127/CD95/CD27. This clone showed up just a few times. Its cognate antigen is unknown. General study points: Any PCR bias toward short templates would affect both groups alike. Patients with Type 1 diabetes showed moderately but significantly shorter TCRB CDR3s in all four CD4+ subsets. When cDNA is sequenced, cells with high TCR expression could be over-represented.

The chain employs TRBV27 and TRBJ2-7, with 8 bases that match TRBD1. The TCR sequence derives from a man in his thirties or forties with type 1 diabetes. Sequencing was carried out using central memory CD4+ T cells from blood. This CDR3 is CASSVTKDRVYEQYF. CDR3 in DNA: TGTGCCAGCAGTGTTACCAAGGACAGGGTCTACGAGCAGTACTTC.